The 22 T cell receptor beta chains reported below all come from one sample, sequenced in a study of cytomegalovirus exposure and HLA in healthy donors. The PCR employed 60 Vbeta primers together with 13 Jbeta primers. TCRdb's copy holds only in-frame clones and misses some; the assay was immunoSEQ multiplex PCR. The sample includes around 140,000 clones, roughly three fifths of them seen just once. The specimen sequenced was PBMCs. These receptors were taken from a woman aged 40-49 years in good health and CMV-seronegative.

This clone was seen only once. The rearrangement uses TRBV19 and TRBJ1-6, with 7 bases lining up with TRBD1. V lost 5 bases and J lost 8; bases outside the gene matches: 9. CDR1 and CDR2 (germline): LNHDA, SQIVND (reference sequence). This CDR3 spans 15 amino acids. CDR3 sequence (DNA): TGTGCCAGTAGTGTAGGAGACAGGGATGATTCACCCCTCCACTTT. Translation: CASSVGDRDDSPLHF.

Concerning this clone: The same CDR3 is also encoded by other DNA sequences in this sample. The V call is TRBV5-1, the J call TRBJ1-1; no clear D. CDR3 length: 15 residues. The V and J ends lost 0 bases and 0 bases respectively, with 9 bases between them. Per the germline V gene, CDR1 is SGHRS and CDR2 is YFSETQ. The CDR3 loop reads CASSLVAGMNTEAFF. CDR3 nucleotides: TGCGCCAGCAGCTTGGTGGCAGGCATGAACACTGAAGCTTTCTTT.

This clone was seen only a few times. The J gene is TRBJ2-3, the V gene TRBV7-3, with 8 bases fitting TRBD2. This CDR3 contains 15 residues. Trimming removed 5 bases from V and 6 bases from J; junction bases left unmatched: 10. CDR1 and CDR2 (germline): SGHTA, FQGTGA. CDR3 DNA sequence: TGTGCCAGCAGCCTACTAGCGGCGGTGGGGGATACGCAGTATTTT. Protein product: CASSLLAAVGDTQYF.

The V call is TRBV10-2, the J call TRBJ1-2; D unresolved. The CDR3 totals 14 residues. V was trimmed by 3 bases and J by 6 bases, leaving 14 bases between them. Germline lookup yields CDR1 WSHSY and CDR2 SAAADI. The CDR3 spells CASSDPMDFNGYTF. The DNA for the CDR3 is TGCGCCAGCAGTGACCCTATGGACTTTAATGGCTACACCTTC.

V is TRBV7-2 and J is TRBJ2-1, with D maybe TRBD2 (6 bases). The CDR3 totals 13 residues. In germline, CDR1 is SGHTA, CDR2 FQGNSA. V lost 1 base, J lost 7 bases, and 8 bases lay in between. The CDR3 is CASSLVAGNEQFF. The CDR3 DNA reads TGTGCCAGCAGCTTAGTGGCGGGGAATGAGCAGTTCTTC.

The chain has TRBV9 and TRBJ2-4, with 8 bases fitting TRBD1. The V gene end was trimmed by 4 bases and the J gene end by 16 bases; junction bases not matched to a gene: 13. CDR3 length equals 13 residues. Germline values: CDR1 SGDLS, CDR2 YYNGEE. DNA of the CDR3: TGTGCCAGCAGCCCGACCGGACAGGGACGAGCTTACTTC. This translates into CASSPTGQGRAYF.

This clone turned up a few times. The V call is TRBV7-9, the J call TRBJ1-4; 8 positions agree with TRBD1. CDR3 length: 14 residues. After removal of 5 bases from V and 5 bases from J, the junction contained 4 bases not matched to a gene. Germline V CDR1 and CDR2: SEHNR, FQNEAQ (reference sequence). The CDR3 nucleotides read TGTGCCAGCAGCCCCGGGACAGGAAATGAAAAACTGTTTTTT. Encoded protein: CASSPGTGNEKLFF. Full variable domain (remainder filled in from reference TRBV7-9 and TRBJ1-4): DTGVSQNPRHKITKRGQNVTFRCDPISEHNRLYWYRQTLGQGPEFLTYFQNEAQLEKSRLLSDRFSAERPKGSFSTLEIQRTEQGDSAMYLCASSPGTGNEKLFFGSGTQLSVL.

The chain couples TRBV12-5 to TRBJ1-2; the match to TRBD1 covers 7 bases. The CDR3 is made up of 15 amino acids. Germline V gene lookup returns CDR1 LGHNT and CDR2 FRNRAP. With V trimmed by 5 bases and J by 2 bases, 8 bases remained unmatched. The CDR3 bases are TGTGCTAGTGGTACAGCCGGACAGGCGAACTATGGCTACACCTTC. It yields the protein CASGTAGQANYGYTF.

The CDR3 sequence: CASSFPRGQFHEQYF. The CDR3 nucleotides read TGTGCCAGCAGTTTTCCCAGGGGGCAATTCCACGAGCAGTACTTC. The chain carries TRBV27 and TRBJ2-7; 8 nucleotides align to TRBD1. CDR1 is MNHEY and CDR2 is SMNVEV in the germline V gene (reference sequence). The CDR3 totals 15 residues. Trimming at V came to 3 bases and at J to 5 bases, leaving 9 bases not matched to a gene.

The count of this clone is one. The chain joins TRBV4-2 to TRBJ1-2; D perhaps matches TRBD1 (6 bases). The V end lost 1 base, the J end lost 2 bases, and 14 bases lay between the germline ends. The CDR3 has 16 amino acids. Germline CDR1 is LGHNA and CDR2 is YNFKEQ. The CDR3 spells CASSQGGRDMNYGYTF. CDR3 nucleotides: TGTGCCAGCAGCCAAGGTGGCAGGGACATGAACTATGGCTACACCTTC.

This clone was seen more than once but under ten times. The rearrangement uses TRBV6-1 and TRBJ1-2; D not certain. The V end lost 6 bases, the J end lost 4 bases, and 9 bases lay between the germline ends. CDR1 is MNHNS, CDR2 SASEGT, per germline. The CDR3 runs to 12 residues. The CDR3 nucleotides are TGTGCCAGCAGGGCGGGGAGCTATGGCTACACCTTC. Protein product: CASRAGSYGYTF.

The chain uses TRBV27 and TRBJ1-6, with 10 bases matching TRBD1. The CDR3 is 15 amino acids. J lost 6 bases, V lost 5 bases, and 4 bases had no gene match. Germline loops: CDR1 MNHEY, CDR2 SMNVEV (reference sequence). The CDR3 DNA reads TGTGCCAGCAGTCTCCGGGACAGGGGTAATTCACCCCTCCACTTT. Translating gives CASSLRDRGNSPLHF.

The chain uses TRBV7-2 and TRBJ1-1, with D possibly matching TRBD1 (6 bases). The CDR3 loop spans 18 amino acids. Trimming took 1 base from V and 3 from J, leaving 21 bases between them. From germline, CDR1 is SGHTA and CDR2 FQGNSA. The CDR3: CASSLVSGRGTPDTEAFF. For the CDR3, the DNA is TGTGCCAGCAGCTTAGTGTCGGGAAGGGGGACCCCGGACACTGAAGCTTTCTTT.

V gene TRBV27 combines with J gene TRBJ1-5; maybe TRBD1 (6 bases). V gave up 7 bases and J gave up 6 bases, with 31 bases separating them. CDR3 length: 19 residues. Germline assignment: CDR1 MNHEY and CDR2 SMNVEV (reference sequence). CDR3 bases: TGTGCCAGCACATTCCCCTCGACAGGCCAAGGCATCGTTAGTCAGCCCCAGCATTTT. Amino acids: CASTFPSTGQGIVSQPQHF.

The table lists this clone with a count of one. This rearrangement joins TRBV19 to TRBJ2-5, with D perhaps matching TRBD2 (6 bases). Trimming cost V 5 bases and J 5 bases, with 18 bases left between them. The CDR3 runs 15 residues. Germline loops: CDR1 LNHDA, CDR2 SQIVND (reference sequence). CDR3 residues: CASSPPVGGRETQYF. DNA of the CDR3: TGTGCCAGTAGTCCACCGGTGGGGGGTAGGGAGACCCAGTACTTC.

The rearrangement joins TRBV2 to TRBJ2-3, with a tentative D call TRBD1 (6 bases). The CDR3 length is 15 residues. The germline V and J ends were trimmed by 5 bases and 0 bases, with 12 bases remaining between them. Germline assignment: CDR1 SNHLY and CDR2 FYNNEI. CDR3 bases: TGTGCCAGCAGTACGGACAGCCGTAGCACAGATACGCAGTATTTT. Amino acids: CASSTDSRSTDTQYF.

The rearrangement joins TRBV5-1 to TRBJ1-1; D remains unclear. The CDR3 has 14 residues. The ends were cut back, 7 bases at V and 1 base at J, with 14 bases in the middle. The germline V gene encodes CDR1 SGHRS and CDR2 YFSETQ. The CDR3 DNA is TGCGCCAGCTCCCAGATGGAGACGAACACTGAAGCTTTCTTT. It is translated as CASSQMETNTEAFF.

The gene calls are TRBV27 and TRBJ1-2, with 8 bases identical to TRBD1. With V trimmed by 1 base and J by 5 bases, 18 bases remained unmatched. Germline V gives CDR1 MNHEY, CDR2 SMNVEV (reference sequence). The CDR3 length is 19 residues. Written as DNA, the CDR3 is TGTGCCAGCAGTTTATTTGGGGGACAGGAGTCTCCTAGTCCTTATGGCTACACCTTC. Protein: CASSLFGGQESPSPYGYTF.

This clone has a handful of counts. CDR3 sequence (DNA): TGTGCCAGCAGCTTAATGTTGGCGGGGGGCACAGATACGCAGTATTTT. This sequence encodes CASSLMLAGGTDTQYF. The J gene is TRBJ2-3, the V gene TRBV7-3; 7 bases agree with TRBD2. Germline V gene data show CDR1 as SGHTA and CDR2 as FQGTGA. This CDR3 contains 16 residues. V gave up 1 base and J gave up 1 base; unmatched junction bases: 5.

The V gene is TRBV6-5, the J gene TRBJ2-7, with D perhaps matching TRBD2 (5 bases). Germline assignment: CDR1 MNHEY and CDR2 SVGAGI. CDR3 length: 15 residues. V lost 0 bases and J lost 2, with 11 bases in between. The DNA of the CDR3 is TGTGCCAGCAGTTACTCGAACGGGGTAACCTACGAGCAGTACTTC. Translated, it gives CASSYSNGVTYEQYF.

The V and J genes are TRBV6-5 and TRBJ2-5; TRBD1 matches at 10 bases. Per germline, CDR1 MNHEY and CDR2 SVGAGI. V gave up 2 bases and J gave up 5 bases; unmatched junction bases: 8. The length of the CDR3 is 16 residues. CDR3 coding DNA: TGTGCCAGCAGTTACCCGACAGGGGGCGGAGGGGAGACCCAGTACTTC. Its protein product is CASSYPTGGGGETQYF.

The CDR3 region is CASTPPLRNTEAFF. In DNA form, the CDR3 reads TGTGCCAGCACCCCCCCCCTTCGGAACACTGAAGCTTTCTTT. The V and J genes are TRBV28 and TRBJ1-1, with D unclear. V gave up 7 bases and J gave up 1 base, with 13 bases separating them. CDR1 is MDHEN, CDR2 SYDVKM, per germline. This CDR3 is built from 14 residues.